Listed below are T cell receptor beta chains from one sample, sequenced in a study of tumor and adjacent non-tumor tissue in lung cancer. Using its own MiXCR run on the multiplex PCR reads, TCRdb lists one record per CDR3 protein. The sample comprises tens of thousands of distinct CDR3 sequences, around three quarters of which are singletons, and roughly 27% rests with the top ten. The sample consisted of lung tumor tissue. Receptor source: a man aged 55-75 years with non-small cell lung cancer. CDR3s include the opening cysteine and the closing phenylalanine or tryptophan. A D gene is named only where the DNA matches it firmly. Some rows mark clone size as missing; the rest say once, few, many or name a class of expanded clone.

V	D	size	J	DNA	CDR3
TRBV6-1	TRBD2	NA	TRBJ2-1	TGTGTCAGCTTCTCCGCAGCGGGGTACAATGCGCAATTCTTC	CVSFSAAGYNAQFF
TRBV28	NA	NA	TRBJ2-1	TGTGCCAGCAGTTTGAGTATAGGGTTCGGATCTTTGGACAATGAGCAGTTCTTC	CASSLSIGFGSLDNEQFF
TRBV20-1	NA	medium-sized	TRBJ2-3	TGCAGTGCTGGACCACCGACTAGTCGGGGGGCTCCCACAGATACGCAGTATTTT	CSAGPPTSRGAPTDTQYF
TRBV11-3	NA	medium-sized	TRBJ2-3	TGTGCCAGCAGCTTACATACAGATACGCAGTATTTT	CASSLHTDTQYF
TRBV11-3	NA	NA	TRBJ2-3	TGTGCCAGCAACTCCGGGCTAGCAGATAGCACAGATAGGCAATATTTT	CASNSGLADSTDRQYF
TRBV6-1	NA	NA	TRBJ1-2	TGTGCCAGCAGGGGGATAACATGGAGCTACACCTTC	CASRGITWSYTF
TRBV29-1	NA	NA	TRBJ2-1	TGCAGCGTTGCAGGGGTAACCTCGGTTGAGCAGTTCTTC	CSVAGVTSVEQFF
TRBV20-1	TRBD1	NA	TRBJ1-6	TGCAATGTTCAGGGGGAGGGTGACTATAACTCACCCATCCACTTT	CNVQGEGDYNSPIHF
TRBV6-1	NA	NA	TRBJ1-5	TGTGCCAACAGACGGACCGGTGGCTGGCCCCAGCATTTT	CANRRTGGWPQHF
TRBV29-1	TRBD2	NA	TRBJ2-7	TGCAGCGTTGAGCCCAGCGGGGGACTCTACGAGCAGTACTTC	CSVEPSGGLYEQYF
TRBV20-1	NA	once	TRBJ2-1	TGCAGTGCTAGAGGCATGATATGTGAACAGTTCTTC	CSARGMICEQFF
TRBV12-3/TRBV12-4	NA	NA	TRBJ1-1	TGCGCCAGCAGATTAGCGGGACACCAGGGCTTT	CASRLAGHQGF
TRBV6-2/TRBV6-3	NA	many	TRBJ2-7	TGTGCCAGCAGTTACTCGAAGTCGGCAGGGAACGTCTACGAGCAGTACTTC	CASSYSKSAGNVYEQYF
TRBV20-1	NA	NA	TRBJ2-7	TGCAGTGCTATAGTTCCGGGTCGCCTCTCCTACGAGCAGTACTTC	CSAIVPGRLSYEQYF
TRBV20-1	NA	medium-sized	TRBJ2-5	TGCAGTGTGCTGACCGTCCAAGAGACCCAGTACTTC	CSVLTVQETQYF
TRBV29-1	NA	NA	TRBJ2-1	TGCAGCGTCGGGTTAGGGGTCATGGGCAATGAGCAGTTCTTC	CSVGLGVMGNEQFF
TRBV12-3/TRBV12-4	NA	NA	TRBJ2-3	TGTGCCAGCAGTTTAAGCGGATGCATAGATACGCAGTATTTT	CASSLSGCIDTQYF
TRBV9	NA	NA	TRBJ2-1	TGTGCCAGCAGCGTAGAACCAGGGTTCTACAATGAGCAGTTCTTC	CASSVEPGFYNEQFF
TRBV28	TRBD1	NA	TRBJ2-6	TGTGCCAACACCTGGACAGGGGGCTCTATTGGGGCCAACGCCTTGACTTTC	CANTWTGGSIGANALTF
TRBV11-3	NA	NA	TRBJ1-1	TGTGCCAGCAACCCAGGGTGCCGCGGGACAACGAACACTGAAGCTTTCTTT	CASNPGCRGTTNTEAFF
TRBV29-1	TRBD1	NA	TRBJ1-1	TGTAGCGCCTCGGCAGGGGGGGACATTGATGCTTTCTTT	CSASAGGDIDAFF
TRBV11-1	NA	NA	TRBJ1-1	TGTGCCAGGAGCCGCGACCGAGATGAAGCTTTCTTT	CARSRDRDEAFF
TRBV6-5	NA	NA	TRBJ2-7	TGTGCAAGCAGTTACAGCCGGGAAAGTGGGCAGCACTTC	CASSYSRESGQHF
TRBV5-1	TRBD1	many	TRBJ2-3	TGCGCCAGCAGCCTGACCACTCTAGGGACAGGCGGGGCGGTCGGGTTT	CASSLTTLGTGGAVGF
TRBV12-3/TRBV12-4	NA	NA	TRBJ2-1	TGTGCCAGCAGTTTAGCGCCCGTCAATGAGCACTTCTTC	CASSLAPVNEHFF
TRBV20-1	NA	NA	TRBJ1-1	TGCAGTGTTAGTCAGGGGAGAGGCACTGAAGCTTTCTTT	CSVSQGRGTEAFF
TRBV20-1	NA	NA	TRBJ2-1	TGCAGTGCTAGTCCCAGAGGGCTAATAGGGGAGCAGGTCTTC	CSASPRGLIGEQVF
TRBV20-1	NA	NA	TRBJ2-3	TGCAGTGCACCTCTCGGACCTATGATCACAGATACGCAGTGTTTT	CSAPLGPMITDTQCF
TRBV29-1	TRBD1	once	TRBJ2-3	TGCAACGCCCAGACAGGGTCGGGTAGCACAGATACGCAGTATTTT	CNAQTGSGSTDTQYF
TRBV29-1	NA	many	TRBJ1-1	TGCAGCGTTCACAGGAGCCCCACTGAAGCTTTCTTT	CSVHRSPTEAFF
TRBV14	TRBD2	NA	TRBJ2-5	TGTGCCAGCGGCCGCTGGGCCAGCGGGAGGCAAGAGACCCAGTACTTC	CASGRWASGRQETQYF
TRBV6-6	NA	once	TRBJ2-3	TGTGTCAGCAGTACCAGCAATCAGCCCCAGTATTTT	CVSSTSNQPQYF
TRBV7-9	TRBD1	few	TRBJ2-2	TGTGCCGGACGGCACGGGACAGCGAACACCGGGGAGCTGTTTTTT	CAGRHGTANTGELFF
TRBV11-1	NA	NA	TRBJ2-2	TGTGCCAGCAAATATACTAGTGGAACCGGGGAGCTGTCTTTT	CASKYTSGTGELSF
TRBV29-1	NA	once	TRBJ2-6	TGTAGCGTTGATTTGGGGGAAGGGGCCAGCGTCCTGACTTTC	CSVDLGEGASVLTF
TRBV12-3/TRBV12-4	NA	NA	TRBJ2-7	TGTGCCAGCAGCCCGAAACTGAATTACGAGCAGTACTTC	CASSPKLNYEQYF
TRBV6-2/TRBV6-3	NA	NA	TRBJ2-1	TGTGCCAGCGACCAAATCATTGGCTATGAGCAGTTCTTC	CASDQIIGYEQFF
TRBV11-2	NA	NA	TRBJ2-5	TGTGCCAGCAGCTTAGTCTCCCGGATAGGGTCGCGGCAAGAGACCCAGCACTTC	CASSLVSRIGSRQETQHF
TRBV19	NA	few	TRBJ2-4	TGTGCCAGTAGTATGAGTTCCAAAAACATTCAGTACTTC	CASSMSSKNIQYF
TRBV5-1	NA	once	TRBJ1-2	TGCGCCAGCAACTCGACTCAATTATTCGGCTTCACCTTC	CASNSTQLFGFTF
TRBV20-1	TRBD2	NA	TRBJ2-3	TGCAGTACTAGCAATTGCGGGAGTGACACAGATACGCGGTATTTT	CSTSNCGSDTDTRYF